These T cell receptor beta chains were read from a single sample in a study of OX40 agonist ivuxolimab in advanced cancers. The protocol was immunoSEQ multiplex PCR, while the TCRdb copy is restricted to in-frame clones and leaves out a portion. The sample carries around 81,000 clones, roughly 90% recorded once. The sample consisted of CD4+ or CD8+ T cells sorted from blood, taken in a trial of the OX40 agonist ivuxolimab. The receptors stem from an adult with an advanced solid tumor such as melanoma, head and neck, liver or kidney cancer. Each CDR3 is given with its conserved first and last residue. Fields, in order: J gene, D gene, V gene, CDR3 protein, CDR3 DNA. A D gene is named only where the DNA matches it firmly.

TRBJ2-7 TRBD2 TRBV5-1 CASSLGLAGTYEQYF TGCGCCAGCAGCTTAGGACTAGCGGGTACCTACGAGCAGTACTTC
TRBJ1-1 TRBD1 TRBV2 CASILGQGATEAFF TGTGCCAGCATCCTGGGACAGGGGGCCACTGAAGCTTTCTTT
TRBJ1-1 TRBD1 TRBV10-3 CAISDINRGNTEAFF TGTGCCATCAGTGACATAAACAGGGGGAACACTGAAGCTTTCTTT
TRBJ2-3 TRBD1 TRBV6-4 CASSDTGTGADTQYF TGTGCCAGCAGTGACACCGGGACAGGGGCAGATACGCAGTATTTT
TRBJ2-3 TRBD2 TRBV9 CASSVSTGTSGGYSTDTQYF TGTGCCAGCAGCGTATCGACCGGGACTAGCGGGGGTTATAGCACAGATACGCAGTATTTT
TRBJ2-7 TRBD2 TRBV7-2 CASSYQLAGGNEQYF TGTGCCAGCAGCTACCAACTAGCGGGAGGTAACGAGCAGTACTTC
TRBJ2-3 TRBD2 TRBV7-2 CASSPLAVSTDTQYF TGTGCCAGCAGCCCACTAGCGGTTAGCACAGATACGCAGTATTTT
TRBJ2-7 NA TRBV18 CASSFDGRHYEQYF TGTGCCAGCTCATTTGACGGCCGGCACTACGAGCAGTACTTC
TRBJ2-7 TRBD1 TRBV4-2 CASTIGPMGTGTNYEQYF TGTGCCAGCACCATCGGGCCGATGGGGACAGGGACAAATTACGAGCAGTACTTC
TRBJ1-4 NA TRBV6-5 CASSPRGSGEKLFF TGTGCCAGCAGTCCCCGGGGGAGCGGTGAAAAACTGTTTTTT
TRBJ2-7 NA TRBV7-9 CASSYQTGLSYEQYF TGTGCCAGCAGCTACCAGACAGGACTCTCCTACGAGCAGTACTTC
TRBJ2-7 NA TRBV28 CASRVGLAYEQYF TGTGCCAGCAGGGTAGGACTTGCCTACGAGCAGTACTTC
TRBJ1-2 NA TRBV7-3 CASSLREGYGYTF TGTGCCAGCAGCTTAAGGGAAGGCTATGGCTACACCTTC
TRBJ2-4 NA TRBV18 CASSPGLASLAKNIQYF TGTGCCAGCTCACCAGGTTTGGCCTCTCTAGCCAAAAACATTCAGTACTTC
TRBJ2-3 NA TRBV7-9 CASSLVLAGADTQYF TGTGCCAGCAGCTTAGTTCTAGCCGGGGCAGATACGCAGTATTTT
TRBJ2-3 TRBD1 TRBV7-2 CASSPRRDRGTDTQYF TGTGCCAGCAGCCCCAGGAGAGACAGGGGCACAGATACGCAGTATTTT
TRBJ1-2 NA TRBV28 CASSRGESYGYTF TGTGCCAGCTCGAGAGGGGAGTCCTATGGCTACACCTTC
TRBJ2-2 NA TRBV14 CASSQVSVNTGELFF TGTGCCAGCAGCCAAGTTTCTGTGAACACCGGGGAGCTGTTTTTT
TRBJ2-1 TRBD2 TRBV7-2 CASSLGLAGVRRYNEQFF TGTGCCAGCAGCTTAGGACTAGCGGGGGTCCGCCGGTACAATGAGCAGTTCTTC
TRBJ2-7 NA TRBV18 CASSPWWQGSYEQYF TGTGCCAGCTCACCATGGTGGCAGGGCTCCTACGAGCAGTACTTC
TRBJ2-7 NA TRBV6-1 CASSRRDSQSYEQYF TGTGCCAGCAGTCGCCGGGACTCCCAATCCTACGAGCAGTACTTC
TRBJ2-4 NA TRBV28 CASSFSPGENIQYF TGTGCCAGCAGTTTTTCCCCAGGGGAAAACATTCAGTACTTC
TRBJ1-1 TRBD1 TRBV11-3 CASSSEGARTEAFF TGTGCCAGCAGCTCAGAGGGGGCGAGGACTGAAGCTTTCTTT
TRBJ1-1 TRBD1 TRBV28 CASSLPRGLRAFF TGTGCCAGCAGTTTACCCAGGGGGCTCCGAGCTTTCTTT
TRBJ2-7 NA TRBV5-8 CASSEGVSYEQYF TGTGCCAGCAGCGAAGGGGTCTCCTACGAGCAGTACTTC
TRBJ2-6 NA TRBV19 CASRYPNFSGANVLTF TGTGCCAGCCGATATCCGAACTTCTCTGGGGCCAACGTCCTGACTTTC
TRBJ2-7 NA TRBV4-3 CASSQSQGGTRVWEQYF TGCGCCAGCAGCCAGTCCCAAGGGGGGACGAGGGTATGGGAGCAGTACTTC